This T cell receptor beta chain was captured in a study of cytomegalovirus exposure and HLA in healthy donors. Study observations and caveats: Productive status was seen about 87% or about 30% of the time for most TCR beta V segments in an earlier analysis.

Details on this clone: Antigen unknown.

With 60 Vbeta and 13 Jbeta primers, the PCR was carried out. TCRdb's copy holds only in-frame clones and misses some; the assay was immunoSEQ multiplex PCR. Of 210,000 or so clones in the sample, 76% are singletons; the top ten hold 0.6% to 0.7%. In germline, CDR1 is SQVTM, CDR2 ANQGSEA. Trimming stripped 4 bases from V and 6 bases from J, with 10 bases between. This CDR3 has 12 residues. The sequenced sample consisted of PBMCs. This receptor was identified in a man between 18 and 29 years old in good health and CMV-seronegative. The rearrangement uses TRBV29-1 and TRBJ2-1; tentative D call: TRBD2 (6 bases). The CDR3 sequence is CSVGKGGNEQFF. The CDR3 nucleotides are TGCAGCGTTGGAAAGGGAGGCAATGAGCAGTTCTTC.